This is a list of T cell receptor beta chains from one sample in a study of breast tumors, draining lymph nodes, adjacent tissues. Via MiXCR, TCRdb re-called the multiplex PCR reads, giving one row per CDR3 protein. Of about 230,000 distinct CDR3 sequences listed, about 34% are singletons. The sequenced sample was axillary lymph node tissue. These receptors were taken from a female donor with breast cancer. Some clones in this sample may be carry-over from other donors' samples. The CDR3 runs from the conserved cysteine through the conserved F or W. D genes are given only for firm matches. The size entry is marked missing in some rows and otherwise reads once, few, many or a size class.

many,TRBD2,TRBV11-2,TRBJ2-1,TGTGCCAGCAACCCATTGGGTAGCGGGATCGGGAATGAGCAGTTCTTC,CASNPLGSGIGNEQFF
.,TRBD2,TRBV7-8,TRBJ2-1,TGTGCCAGCAGCTTAAGGGGACTAGCGGGAGGTAGAACCCACAATGAGCAGTTCTTC,CASSLRGLAGGRTHNEQFF
few,TRBD2,TRBV20-1,TRBJ2-5,TGCAGTGCTACGGGACTAGCGGGATGGGGAGTAGAGACCCAGTACTTC,CSATGLAGWGVETQYF
many,.,TRBV6-5,TRBJ2-7,TGTGCCACACGGCCTTTCCACGAGCAGTACTTC,CATRPFHEQYF
.,.,TRBV7-2,TRBJ1-1,TGTGCCAGCAGCCTCGCGGGACGGATGAACACTGAAGCTTTCTTT,CASSLAGRMNTEAFF
many,.,TRBV6-5,TRBJ2-7,TGTGCCAGCAGTCACCGCGGGACCTACGAGCAGTACTTC,CASSHRGTYEQYF
.,.,TRBV5-1,TRBJ1-4,TGTGCCAGCAGCACCAGTACATCTAAGGAAAAACTGTTTTTT,CASSTSTSKEKLFF
many,.,TRBV30,TRBJ1-2,TGTGCCTGGAGTGTACGAGGGCTTCCAGCTAACTATGGCTACACCTTC,CAWSVRGLPANYGYTF
few,.,TRBV12-3/TRBV12-4,TRBJ1-2,TGTGCCAGCAGTTTCCGGGTCGGCTATGGCTACACCTTC,CASSFRVGYGYTF
many,TRBD2,TRBV11-3,TRBJ2-1,TGTGCCAGCAGCTTAAGTACTAGCGGGATAGTAAACGAGCAGTTCTTC,CASSLSTSGIVNEQFF
many,.,TRBV28,TRBJ1-2,TGTGCCAGCGCGAGAACAGGATGGTATGGCTACACCTTC,CASARTGWYGYTF
many,TRBD1,TRBV12-3/TRBV12-4,TRBJ2-3,TGTGCCAGCAGTTTGAGACAGGGGGTCACAGATACGCAGTATTTT,CASSLRQGVTDTQYF
.,TRBD2,TRBV20-1,TRBJ2-3,TGCAGTGTAGCCCTTGGGAGCGGGGGGGGGGGAGATACGCAGTATTTT,CSVALGSGGGGDTQYF
many,TRBD1,TRBV24-1,TRBJ1-2,TGTGCCACCAGTCCTTTGACAGGGAGGATTTCGGATGGCTACACCTTC,CATSPLTGRISDGYTF
many,TRBD2,TRBV20-1,TRBJ2-7,TGCAGTGCTAGTGTTGGGACTAGCTCCTACGAGCAGTACTTC,CSASVGTSSYEQYF
many,TRBD1,TRBV7-6,TRBJ1-4,TGTGCCAGCAGCCTCGGACAGGGAAGGGAGAAACTGTTTTTT,CASSLGQGREKLFF
many,.,TRBV2,TRBJ2-7,TGTGCCAGCAGTCCTACACTCCTAGGGTACGAGCAGTACTTC,CASSPTLLGYEQYF
.,TRBD1,TRBV5-8,TRBJ1-6,TGTGCCAGCTACCTTACAGGGGGGAATAATTCACCCCTCCACTTT,CASYLTGGNNSPLHF
.,TRBD2,TRBV9,TRBJ2-1,TGTGCCAGCAGTTTAGGTAGCGGGAGGGCCATAGACACTGAGCAGTTCTTC,CASSLGSGRAIDTEQFF
.,TRBD1,TRBV25-1,TRBJ1-2,TGTGCCAGCAGTGTCCAGGGGACAGGGGCGGGCTACACCTTC,CASSVQGTGAGYTF
.,.,TRBV20-1,TRBJ1-2,TGCAGTGCTAGAGATTTTACAGGGACCTATGGCTACACCTTC,CSARDFTGTYGYTF
many,.,TRBV5-5,TRBJ2-3,TGTGCCAGCAGCGCGACAAGAACCACAGATACGCAGTATTTT,CASSATRTTDTQYF
many,.,TRBV7-2,TRBJ2-1,TGTGCCAGCAGCCCCCACAGGGGAGGGTACAATGAGCAGTTCTTC,CASSPHRGGYNEQFF
many,.,TRBV9,TRBJ2-5,TGTGCCAGCAGCGTCTCGCGTGGAGAAGAGACCCAGTACTTC,CASSVSRGEETQYF
many,.,TRBV3-1,TRBJ2-7,TGTGCCAGCAGCCGATTAAGCGGCAACTACGAGCAGTACTTC,CASSRLSGNYEQYF
many,.,TRBV12-3/TRBV12-4,TRBJ2-2,TGTGCCAGCAGTATAACAGGGATCTCTGCCGGGGAGCTGTTTTTT,CASSITGISAGELFF
many,.,TRBV7-8,TRBJ2-1,TGTGCCAGCAGCCTCGGGACCATATCCTACAATGAGCAGTTCTTC,CASSLGTISYNEQFF
.,TRBD2,TRBV20-1,TRBJ2-2,TGCAGTGCTAGAGAGGCTGTTGGGACTACCGGAGCCCATAGGGGGGAGCTGTTTTTT,CSAREAVGTTGAHRGELFF
.,.,TRBV6-5,TRBJ1-5,TGTGCCAACACTCATCCGGGGCTCAATCAGCCCCAGCATTTT,CANTHPGLNQPQHF
many,TRBD1,TRBV11-3,TRBJ2-3,TGTGCCAGCAGCCTGGGACAGGGGGGAACAGATACGCAGTATTTT,CASSLGQGGTDTQYF
many,TRBD2,TRBV19,TRBJ2-7,TGTGCCAGTATCGGGAGGGCTAGGGGAGCTAATTCCTACGAGCAGTACTTC,CASIGRARGANSYEQYF
many,.,TRBV11-2,TRBJ1-3,TGTGCCAGCAGCCTACGGACCCTTTCGGAAAACACCATATATTTT,CASSLRTLSENTIYF
many,.,TRBV6-2/TRBV6-3,TRBJ2-5,TGTGCCACGCGCGACACGGCAGGCCGGGAGACCCAGTACTTC,CATRDTAGRETQYF
many,.,TRBV6-1,TRBJ2-7,TGTGCCAGCAGTGCTGGTGTGGGGAAAGAAGGGCAGTACTTC,CASSAGVGKEGQYF
.,TRBD1,TRBV2,TRBJ1-5,TGTGCCAGCAGGGGGGCAGGGGGAAAGAACGAGCATTTT,CASRGAGGKNEHF
many,TRBD1,TRBV4-1,TRBJ1-5,TGCGCCAGCAGCCAGCTGGACAGGGTAAACCAGCCCCAGCATTTT,CASSQLDRVNQPQHF
.,.,TRBV7-9,TRBJ2-7,TGTGCCAGCAGTGCTCAGGGACGGAGGACCTACGAGCAGTACTTC,CASSAQGRRTYEQYF
.,.,TRBV2,TRBJ2-5,TGTGCCAGCCGGGGACTTGGGTACCAAGAGACCCAGTACTTC,CASRGLGYQETQYF
many,TRBD1,TRBV7-3,TRBJ2-1,TGTGCCAGCAGCCCCGGGACAGGGTACCACAATGAGCAGTTCTTC,CASSPGTGYHNEQFF
many,TRBD2,TRBV9,TRBJ2-2,TGTGCCAGCAGCGTCGCAGCGGGAGGGAACACCGGGGAGCTGTTTTTT,CASSVAAGGNTGELFF
.,.,TRBV7-9,TRBJ2-7,TGTGCCAGCAGCCCCGGGACCGGGGGCCTCCACGAGCAGTACTTC,CASSPGTGGLHEQYF
many,TRBD2,TRBV12-5,TRBJ2-7,TGTGCTAGTGGTTTGATAGCGGGAGGATACGAGCAGTACTTC,CASGLIAGGYEQYF
once,.,TRBV5-6,TRBJ1-1,TGTGCCAGCAGCTTGCGGGGGGCAGCTTTCTTT,CASSLRGAAFF
.,.,TRBV2,TRBJ1-1,TGTGCCAGCAGGGACGGGACGGTGAACACTGAAGCTTTCTTT,CASRDGTVNTEAFF
many,.,TRBV9,TRBJ1-5,TGTGCCAGCAGCCATGCCGGACCCTACGCGCGGCCCCAGCATTTT,CASSHAGPYARPQHF
.,TRBD2,TRBV29-1,TRBJ2-6,TGCAGCGTTGGGGAGGGTCAATACGAGCAAATCTCTGGGGCCAACGTCCTGACTTTC,CSVGEGQYEQISGANVLTF
many,TRBD1,TRBV5-1,TRBJ2-7,TGCGCCAGCAGCTTGGGACAGGGTCGGCACGAGCAGTACTTC,CASSLGQGRHEQYF
many,.,TRBV4-2,TRBJ2-1,TGTGCCAGCAGCCAAGGCGGAAGGGAGAACCGGTACAATGAGCAGTTCTTC,CASSQGGRENRYNEQFF
many,.,TRBV7-2,TRBJ2-3,TGTGCCAGCAGCCCTTGGGGGAGGAGCACAGATACGCAGTATTTT,CASSPWGRSTDTQYF
.,.,TRBV2,TRBJ1-1,TGTGCCAGCAGTGAAGCGGGGCCGAACACTGAAGCTTTCTTT,CASSEAGPNTEAFF
once,.,TRBV7-2,TRBJ2-7,TGTGCCAGCAGCGGGTCGACAGGATCCTACGAGCAGTACTTC,CASSGSTGSYEQYF